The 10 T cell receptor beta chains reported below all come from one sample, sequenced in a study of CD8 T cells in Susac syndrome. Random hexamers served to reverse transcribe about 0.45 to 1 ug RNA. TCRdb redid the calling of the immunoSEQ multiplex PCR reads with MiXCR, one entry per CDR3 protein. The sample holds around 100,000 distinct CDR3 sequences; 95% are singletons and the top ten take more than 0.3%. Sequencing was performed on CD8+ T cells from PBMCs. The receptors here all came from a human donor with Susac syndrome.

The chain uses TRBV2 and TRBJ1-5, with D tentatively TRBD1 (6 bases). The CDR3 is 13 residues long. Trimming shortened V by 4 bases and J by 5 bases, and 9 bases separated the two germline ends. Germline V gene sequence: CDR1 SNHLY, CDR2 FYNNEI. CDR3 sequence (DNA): TGTGCCAGCAGTGGACAGGAGTATCAGCCCCAGCATTTT. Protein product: CASSGQEYQPQHF.

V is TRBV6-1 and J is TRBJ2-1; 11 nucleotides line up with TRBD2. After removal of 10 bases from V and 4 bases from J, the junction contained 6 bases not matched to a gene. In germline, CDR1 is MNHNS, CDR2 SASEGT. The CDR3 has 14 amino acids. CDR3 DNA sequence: TGTGCCAACGCACTAGCGGGGGAGTACAATGAGCAGTTCTTC. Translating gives CANALAGEYNEQFF.

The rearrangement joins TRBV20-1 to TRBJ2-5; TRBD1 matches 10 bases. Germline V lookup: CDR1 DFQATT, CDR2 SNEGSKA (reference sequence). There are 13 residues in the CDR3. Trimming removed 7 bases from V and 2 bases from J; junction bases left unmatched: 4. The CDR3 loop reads CSETGQGQETQYF. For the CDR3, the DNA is TGCAGTGAAACGGGACAGGGGCAAGAGACCCAGTACTTC.

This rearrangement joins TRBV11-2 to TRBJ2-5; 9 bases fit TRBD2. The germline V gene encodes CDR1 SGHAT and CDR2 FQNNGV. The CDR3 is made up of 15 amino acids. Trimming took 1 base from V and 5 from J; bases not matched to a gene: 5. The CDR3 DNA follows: TGTGCCAGCAGCTTAGGAGCGGGAGGTGGGGAGACCCAGTACTTC. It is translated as CASSLGAGGGETQYF.

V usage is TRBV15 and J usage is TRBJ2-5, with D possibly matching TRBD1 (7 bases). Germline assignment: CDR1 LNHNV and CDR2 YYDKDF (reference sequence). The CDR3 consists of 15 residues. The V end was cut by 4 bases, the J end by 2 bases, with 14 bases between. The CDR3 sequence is CATSKEGALQETQYF. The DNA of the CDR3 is TGTGCCACCAGCAAGGAGGGGGCGCTTCAAGAGACCCAGTACTTC. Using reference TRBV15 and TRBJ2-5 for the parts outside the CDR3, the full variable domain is DAMVIQNPRYQVTQFGKPVTLSCSQTLNHNVMYWYQQKSSQAPKLLFHYYDKDFNNEADTPDNFQSRRPNTSFCFLDIRSPGLGDTAMYLCATSKEGALQETQYFGPGTRLLVL.

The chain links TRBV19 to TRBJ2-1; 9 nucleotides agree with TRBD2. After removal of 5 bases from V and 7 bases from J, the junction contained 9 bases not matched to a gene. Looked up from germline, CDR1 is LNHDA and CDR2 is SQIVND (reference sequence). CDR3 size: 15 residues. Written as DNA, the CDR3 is TGTGCCAGTAGTGACGGGGCGGGGGGGCTGAATGAGCAGTTCTTC. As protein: CASSDGAGGLNEQFF.

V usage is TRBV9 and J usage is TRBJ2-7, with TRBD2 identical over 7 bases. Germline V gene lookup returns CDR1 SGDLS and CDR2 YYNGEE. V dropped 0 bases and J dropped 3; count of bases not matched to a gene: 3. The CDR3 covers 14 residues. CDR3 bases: TGTGCCAGCAGCGTAGGCGGGAGCGGCTACGAGCAGTACTTC. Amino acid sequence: CASSVGGSGYEQYF.

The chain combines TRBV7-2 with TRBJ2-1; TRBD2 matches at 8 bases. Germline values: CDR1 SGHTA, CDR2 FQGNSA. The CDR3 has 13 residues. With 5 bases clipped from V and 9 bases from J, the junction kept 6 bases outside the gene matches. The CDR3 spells CASSPDRGGEQFF. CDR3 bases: TGTGCCAGCAGCCCAGACCGGGGGGGTGAGCAGTTCTTC.

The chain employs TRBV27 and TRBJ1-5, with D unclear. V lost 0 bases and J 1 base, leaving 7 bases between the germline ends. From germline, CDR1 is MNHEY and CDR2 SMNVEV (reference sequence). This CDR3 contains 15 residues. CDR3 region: CASSLSVQSNQPQHF. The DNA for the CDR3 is TGTGCCAGCAGTTTATCCGTGCAGAGCAATCAGCCCCAGCATTTT.

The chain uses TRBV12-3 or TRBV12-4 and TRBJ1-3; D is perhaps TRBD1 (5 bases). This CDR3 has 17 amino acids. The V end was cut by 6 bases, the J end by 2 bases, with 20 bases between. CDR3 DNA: TGTGCCAGCAGAGACCCACAACAGGAAAACGCTGGAAACACCATATATTTT. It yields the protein CASRDPQQENAGNTIYF.